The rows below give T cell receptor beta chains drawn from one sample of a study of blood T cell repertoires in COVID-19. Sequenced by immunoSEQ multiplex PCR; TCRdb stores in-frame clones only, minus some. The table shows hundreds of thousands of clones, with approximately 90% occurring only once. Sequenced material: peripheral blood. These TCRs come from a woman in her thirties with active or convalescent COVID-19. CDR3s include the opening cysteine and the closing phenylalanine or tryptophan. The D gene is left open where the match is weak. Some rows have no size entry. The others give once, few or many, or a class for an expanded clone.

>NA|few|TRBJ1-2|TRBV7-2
TGTGCCAGCAGCTTAGGCACAGGCCCCTATGGCTACACCTTC
CASSLGTGPYGYTF
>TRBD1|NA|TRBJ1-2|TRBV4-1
TGCGCCAGCAGCCAAGAACCTCAGGCAGGGGGCCTTGGCTACACCTTC
CASSQEPQAGGLGYTF
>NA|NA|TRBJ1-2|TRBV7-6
TGTGCCAGCAGCTTCCGACAGGAGTATGGCTACACCTTC
CASSFRQEYGYTF
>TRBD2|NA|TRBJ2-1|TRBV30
TGTGCTGGAACTAGCGAGATCTACAATGAGCAGTTCTTC
CAGTSEIYNEQFF
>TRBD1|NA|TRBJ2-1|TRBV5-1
TGCGCCAGCAGCATGGGGACAGCTCAGGAGCAGTTCTTC
CASSMGTAQEQFF
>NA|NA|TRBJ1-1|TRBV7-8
TGTGCCAGCAGCGGTCGGGGGGAGGTGAACACTGAAGCTTTCTTT
CASSGRGEVNTEAFF
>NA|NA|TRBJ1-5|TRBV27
TGTGCCAGCAGTTTCGGGGGAAGCAATCAGCCCCAGCATTTT
CASSFGGSNQPQHF
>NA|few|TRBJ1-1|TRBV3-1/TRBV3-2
TGTGCCAGCAGCCAAGATAGGGTCGCAGGGTCCTACACTGAAGCTTTCTTT
CASSQDRVAGSYTEAFF
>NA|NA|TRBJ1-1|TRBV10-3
TGTGCCATCAGTGGTCAGGTAGGGAACACTGAAGCTTTCTTT
CAISGQVGNTEAFF
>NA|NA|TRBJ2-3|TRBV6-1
TGTGCCAGCAGTGAAGCCCCTCTCCAGCGGGCGGCGGGGGATACGCAGTATTTT
CASSEAPLQRAAGDTQYF
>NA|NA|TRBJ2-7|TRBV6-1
TGTGCCAGCAGTGAACATTCCTACGAGCAGTACTTC
CASSEHSYEQYF
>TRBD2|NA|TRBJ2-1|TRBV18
TGTGCCAGCTCAATGATTAGCGGGAGCTCCTACAATGAGCAGTTCTTC
CASSMISGSSYNEQFF
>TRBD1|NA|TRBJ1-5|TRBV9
TGTGCCAGCAGCGCGGGGACAGGGAATCAGCCCCAGCATTTT
CASSAGTGNQPQHF
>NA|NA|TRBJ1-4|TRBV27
TGTGCCAGCAGACGGGCAACTAATGAAAAACTGTTTTTT
CASRRATNEKLFF
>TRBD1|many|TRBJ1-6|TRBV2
TGTGCCAGCAGGCGGGACAGCGCGGGGTCACCCCTCCACTTT
CASRRDSAGSPLHF
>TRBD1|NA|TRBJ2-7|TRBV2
TGTGCCAGCAGTGAGCCGCGCCTGACAGGGGCGGGCGAGCAGTACTTC
CASSEPRLTGAGEQYF
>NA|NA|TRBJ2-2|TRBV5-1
TGCGCCAGCAGCTTGTCAGGCACCGGGGAGCTGTTTTTT
CASSLSGTGELFF
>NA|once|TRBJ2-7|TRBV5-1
TGCGCCAGCAGCTTTAGCGCTCCCTACGAGCAGTACTTC
CASSFSAPYEQYF
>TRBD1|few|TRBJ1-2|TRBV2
TGTGCCACCAGACAGGGGTCCTCTAACTATGGCTACACCTTC
CATRQGSSNYGYTF
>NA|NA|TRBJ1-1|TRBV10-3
TGTGCCGTTCGGGCTCAGGGTACGAGCACTGAAGCTTTCTTT
CAVRAQGTSTEAFF
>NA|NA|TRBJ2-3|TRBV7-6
TGTGCCAGCAGCATACTAGGCCCAGATACGCAGTATTTT
CASSILGPDTQYF
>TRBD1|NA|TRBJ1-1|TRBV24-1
TGTGCCACCAGTGATTTTGGCCCCTTTAGGGGGCCCCCGAACACTGAAGCTTTCTTT
CATSDFGPFRGPPNTEAFF
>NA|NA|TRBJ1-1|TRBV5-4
TGTGCCAGCAGCTTGAAAACGGGGAACACTGAAGCTTTCTTT
CASSLKTGNTEAFF
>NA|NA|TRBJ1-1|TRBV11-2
TGTGCCAGCAGCTTAGTGGTGACAGAGAACACTGAAGCTTTCTTT
CASSLVVTENTEAFF
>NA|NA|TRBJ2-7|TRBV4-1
TGCGCCAGCAGTTCCCAGGGGCCTGGGGAGCAGTACTTC
CASSSQGPGEQYF
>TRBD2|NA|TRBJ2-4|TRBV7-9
TGTGCCAGCAGCGGCGGGACTAGCGGAGTGGTAGCCAAAAACATTCAGTACTTC
CASSGGTSGVVAKNIQYF
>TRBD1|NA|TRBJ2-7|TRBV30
TGTGCCTGGAGTTTCGGGACAGGGGAGAAGGAGCAGTACTTC
CAWSFGTGEKEQYF
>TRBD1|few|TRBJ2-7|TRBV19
TGTGCCAGTAGTAACGCCCCCACAGGGGGCCGGAACGAGCAGTACTTC
CASSNAPTGGRNEQYF
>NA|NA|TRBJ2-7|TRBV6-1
TGTGCCAGCAGTGAAAACACCCCCTACGAGCAGTACTTC
CASSENTPYEQYF
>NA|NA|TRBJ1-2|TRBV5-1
TGCGCCAGCAGCTTGGCCGGCGGGACCCAGGGCTACACCTTC
CASSLAGGTQGYTF
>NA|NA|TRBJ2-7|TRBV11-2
TGTGCCAGCAGCTTACGCAGTACCTACGAGCAGTACTTC
CASSLRSTYEQYF
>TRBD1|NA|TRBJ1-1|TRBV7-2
TGTGCCAGCAGCTTAGTAACAGGGGTGAACACTGAAGCTTTCTTT
CASSLVTGVNTEAFF
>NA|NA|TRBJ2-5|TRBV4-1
TGCGCCAGCAGCTCGGAGGGGGGGCAAGAGACCCAGTACTTC
CASSSEGGQETQYF
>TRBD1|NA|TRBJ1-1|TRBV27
TGTGCCAGCCGGGGACAGCAAAACACTGAAGCTTTCTTT
CASRGQQNTEAFF
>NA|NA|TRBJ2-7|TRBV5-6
TGTGCCAGCAGCTTGGAGGCTGGAGGAGGGGATTTATCCTACGAGCAGTACTTC
CASSLEAGGGDLSYEQYF
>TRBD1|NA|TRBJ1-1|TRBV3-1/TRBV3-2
TGTGCCAGCAGCCAAAGCAGCACAGGGGGAGCCGAAGCTTTCTTT
CASSQSSTGGAEAFF
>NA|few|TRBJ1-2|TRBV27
TGTGCCAGCAGTTTGGGGGCTCAGGGCGGGAGCTATGGCTACACCTTC
CASSLGAQGGSYGYTF
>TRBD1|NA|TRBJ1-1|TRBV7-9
TGTGCCAGCAGCCCGACGGACAGGAAGAACACTGAAGCTTTCTTT
CASSPTDRKNTEAFF
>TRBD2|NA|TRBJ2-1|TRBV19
TGTGCCAGTAGGTCCCGCGGGGGGACCGACTCCTACAATGAGCAGTTCTTC
CASRSRGGTDSYNEQFF